A selection of T cell receptor beta chains follows, all from one sample in a study of PD-1 and CTLA-4 blockade in melanoma. Measured with immunoSEQ multiplex PCR; TCRdb has only the in-frame clones, and not every one. The sample records about 16,000 clones, about 73% being singletons. Specimen: CD8+ T cells from peripheral blood, collected from a patient given anti-PD-1 treatment. These receptors were taken from a human donor with melanoma. Both conserved end residues are part of each CDR3. The D gene is left open where the match is weak. Clone size is shown for a subset of rows, as once, few, many or a class of expanded clone.

NA	NA	TRBV28	TRBJ1-5	CASSSGGDGNQPQHF	TGTGCCAGCAGTAGCGGGGGCGATGGCAATCAGCCCCAGCATTTT
NA	NA	TRBV6-1	TRBJ1-1	CASSDVQGITEAFF	TGTGCCAGCAGTGATGTTCAGGGAATCACTGAAGCTTTCTTT
TRBD1	NA	TRBV27	TRBJ2-7	CASSSMTGQATYEQYF	TGTGCCAGCAGTTCCATGACAGGGCAGGCAACCTACGAGCAGTACTTC
NA	NA	TRBV5-1	TRBJ2-1	CASSLARANNEQFF	TGCGCCAGCAGCTTGGCCCGCGCCAACAATGAGCAGTTCTTC
TRBD1	NA	TRBV6-1	TRBJ2-5	CASSDGSYRGQETQYF	TGTGCCAGCAGTGATGGATCCTACAGGGGCCAAGAGACCCAGTACTTC
TRBD1	NA	TRBV9	TRBJ1-1	CASSVAQGGNTEAFF	TGTGCCAGCAGCGTAGCCCAGGGGGGGAACACTGAAGCTTTCTTT
NA	NA	TRBV7-9	TRBJ1-2	CASSLDSSDGYGYTF	TGTGCCAGCAGCCTAGACTCTTCTGACGGCTATGGCTACACCTTC
NA	medium-sized	TRBV7-8	TRBJ2-7	CASGVKGDAYEQYF	TGTGCCAGCGGCGTAAAAGGGGACGCCTACGAGCAGTACTTC
NA	NA	TRBV27	TRBJ2-7	CASSLGYEQYF	TGTGCCAGCAGTTTAGGGTACGAGCAGTACTTC
TRBD2	NA	TRBV12-5	TRBJ2-3	CASANGRAGTDTQYF	TGTGCTAGTGCAAACGGGAGGGCCGGCACAGATACGCAGTATTTT
NA	NA	TRBV4-1	TRBJ1-5	CASSQVGQNQPQHF	TGCGCCAGCAGCCAAGTAGGGCAGAACCAGCCCCAGCATTTT
NA	NA	TRBV4-1	TRBJ1-5	CASSQGQSSNQPQHF	TGCGCCAGCAGCCAGGGACAAAGCTCCAATCAGCCCCAGCATTTT
NA	few	TRBV29-1	TRBJ2-7	CSVRGSSYEQYF	TGCAGCGTGAGAGGAAGCTCCTACGAGCAGTACTTC
TRBD2	NA	TRBV5-1	TRBJ2-1	CASGKLAGDSYNEQFF	TGCGCCAGCGGAAAACTAGCGGGGGACTCCTACAATGAGCAGTTCTTC
NA	NA	TRBV6-5	TRBJ2-7	CASSSLPGRGHEQYF	TGTGCCAGCAGTTCCCTTCCGGGGAGAGGCCACGAGCAGTACTTC
NA	once	TRBV11-2	TRBJ2-5	CASSPGGGETQYF	TGTGCCAGCAGCCCGGGGGGCGGCGAGACCCAGTACTTC
TRBD1	few	TRBV11-3	TRBJ2-2	CASSSWTGGRPGTGELFF	TGTGCCAGCAGCTCGTGGACAGGGGGCCGGCCGGGCACCGGGGAGCTGTTTTTT
TRBD1	once	TRBV7-9	TRBJ1-1	CASSLGTGFEAFF	TGTGCCAGCAGCTTGGGGACAGGATTTGAAGCTTTCTTT
TRBD1	NA	TRBV27	TRBJ2-7	CASSLSGQSDYEQYF	TGTGCCAGCAGTTTATCGGGACAGAGCGACTACGAGCAGTACTTC
TRBD2	NA	TRBV12-3/TRBV12-4	TRBJ2-5	CASSLPGGKTQYF	TGTGCCAGCAGTTTACCGGGAGGCAAGACCCAGTACTTC
TRBD1	NA	TRBV27	TRBJ2-5	CASSYEGARETQYF	TGTGCCAGCAGTTATGAGGGGGCTAGAGAGACCCAGTACTTC
NA	NA	TRBV25-1	TRBJ2-1	CASSEYQINEQFF	TGTGCCAGCAGTGAATACCAGATCAATGAGCAGTTCTTC
NA	NA	TRBV3-1/TRBV3-2	TRBJ2-5	CASSQGRQQETQYF	TGTGCCAGCAGCCAAGGTAGACAGCAAGAGACCCAGTACTTC
TRBD1	NA	TRBV5-5	TRBJ1-1	CASSWTGANTEAFF	TGTGCCAGCAGCTGGACAGGGGCCAACACTGAAGCTTTCTTT
NA	once	TRBV7-9	TRBJ1-2	CASWGQLNGYTF	TGTGCCAGCTGGGGGCAATTAAATGGCTACACCTTC
NA	NA	TRBV10-3	TRBJ1-4	CAIRAGPDEKLFF	TGTGCCATCAGGGCGGGTCCGGATGAAAAACTGTTTTTT
NA	few	TRBV2	TRBJ2-2	CASRPMGAGELFF	TGTGCCAGCAGACCTATGGGGGCCGGGGAGCTGTTTTTT
TRBD1	NA	TRBV27	TRBJ2-3	CASSLIRGRTDTQYF	TGTGCCAGCAGTTTAATCAGGGGGCGAACAGATACGCAGTATTTT
TRBD1	NA	TRBV4-1	TRBJ1-5	CASSQGRGTGAYSNQPQHF	TGCGCCAGCAGCCAAGGCCGTGGGACAGGGGCTTATAGCAATCAGCCCCAGCATTTT
NA	few	TRBV29-1	TRBJ1-4	CSVEMGPSGGTNEKLFF	TGCAGCGTTGAGATGGGCCCTTCGGGAGGAACTAATGAAAAACTGTTTTTT
NA	few	TRBV6-5	TRBJ2-1	CASRYLGAVNNEQFF	TGTGCCAGCAGGTACCTTGGGGCAGTAAACAATGAGCAGTTCTTC
NA	few	TRBV6-5	TRBJ2-7	CASSYSTSGVNYEQYF	TGTGCCAGCAGTTACTCGACTTCAGGGGTAAACTACGAGCAGTACTTC
TRBD1	medium-sized	TRBV4-1	TRBJ1-1	CASSHTGGNTEAFF	TGCGCCAGCAGCCACACAGGGGGCAACACTGAAGCTTTCTTT
NA	once	TRBV7-2	TRBJ2-3	CASSLDGVLDTQYF	TGTGCCAGCAGCTTAGACGGGGTACTAGATACGCAGTATTTT
NA	NA	TRBV19	TRBJ1-2	CASTPPTDTNYGYTF	TGTGCCAGTACCCCTCCGACAGATACAAACTATGGCTACACCTTC
NA	NA	TRBV24-1	TRBJ1-2	CATSPGINYGYTF	TGTGCCACCAGTCCGGGGATTAACTATGGCTACACCTTC
TRBD1	NA	TRBV5-6	TRBJ2-1	CASSFGTGFDEQFF	TGTGCCAGCAGCTTCGGGACAGGGTTCGATGAGCAGTTCTTC
NA	few	TRBV7-9	TRBJ1-2	CASSPLGSEASYGYTF	TGTGCCAGCAGCCCCCTGGGATCCGAGGCCTCCTATGGCTACACCTTC
NA	NA	TRBV5-6	TRBJ1-5	CASGQTGSNQPQHF	TGTGCCAGCGGCCAGACTGGGAGCAATCAGCCCCAGCATTTT
NA	few	TRBV27	TRBJ2-4	CASSLIGGGSQQYF	TGTGCCAGCAGTTTAATAGGGGGGGGCAGCCAACAGTACTTC
TRBD1	NA	TRBV27	TRBJ2-7	CASSLSNIGGQSYEQYF	TGTGCCAGCAGTTTATCGAATATTGGGGGACAGTCCTACGAGCAGTACTTC